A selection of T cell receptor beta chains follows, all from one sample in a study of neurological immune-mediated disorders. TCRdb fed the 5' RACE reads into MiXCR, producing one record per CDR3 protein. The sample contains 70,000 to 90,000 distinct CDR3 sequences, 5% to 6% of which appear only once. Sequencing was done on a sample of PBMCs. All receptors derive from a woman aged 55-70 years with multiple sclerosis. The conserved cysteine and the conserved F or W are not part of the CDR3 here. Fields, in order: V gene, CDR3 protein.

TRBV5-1	ASSLRGTGQGDNSPLH
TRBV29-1	SVHNRGDTGELF
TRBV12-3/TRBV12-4	ASSPAGTGGYEQY
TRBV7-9	ASSLTGSYGYT
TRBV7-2	ASTGYYTGELF
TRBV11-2	ASSPFQKLGTEAF
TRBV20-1	SASQGATNEQF
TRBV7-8	ASSGAPTGTYYNQPQH
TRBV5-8	ASSSRLGWGNTEAF
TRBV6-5	ASNLQGMNTEAF
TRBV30	AWSLRAPYNEQF
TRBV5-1	ASSLEPTSGASNEQF
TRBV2	ANTRDSEKLF
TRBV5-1	ASSLRGADTQY
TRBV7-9	ASSPPGTGANVLT
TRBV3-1	ASSPGVLSGNTIY
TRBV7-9	ASSLSGVTEAF
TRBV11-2	ASTTRRGSSLAF
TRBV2	ASRGQGRTYEQY
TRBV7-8	ASSPFVGGYEQY
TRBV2	ASSDGVWAQH
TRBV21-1	ASNGQSTNEKLF
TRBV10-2	ASSDSYNEQF
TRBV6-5	ASRTSDWGDTQY
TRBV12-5	ASGLPLGMKEKLF
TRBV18	ASSPLNEQF
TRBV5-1	ASSSDRESSPYEQY
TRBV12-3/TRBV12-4	ASSLRSGVSNEKLF